A few counts support the clone carrying this T cell receptor beta chain. No antigen is known for it. In the original workflow: A classifier of distant metastasis in papillary thyroid cancer was built from CDR3 differences (across clinicopathological groups). With MiXCR, TCRdb called clones anew from the PCR reads. None of the V and J calls come from the authors' own analysis; TCRdb made them. The sample records about 40,000 clones, approximately 15% being singletons. The record originates from a study of metastatic and nonmetastatic thyroid tumors. The wider study: Repertoire data that came from the blood and tumor or nodule tissue of malignant and benign thyroid patients were compared.

Study findings and constraints: Malignant tumors reportedly showed significantly higher TCR beta diversity than benign nodules in both blood and tumor.

CDR3 length equals 16 residues. Germline V CDR1 and CDR2: MNHNS, SASEGT. Trimming left V 1 base short and J 0 bases short, with 10 bases between. All patients were treatment-naive before thyroid surgery. The V call is TRBV6-1, the J call TRBJ1-3, with D hard to call. This clonotype originated in a female donor with papillary thyroid cancer or a benign thyroid nodule (not recorded which). Some clones in this sample may be carry-over from other donors' samples. The sequencing sample was made of blood. The CDR3 loop is CASSEDVGGSGNTIYF. The CDR3 nucleotides read TGTGCCAGCAGTGAAGATGTCGGAGGCTCTGGAAACACCATATATTTT.